These 29 T cell receptor beta chains share one sample of origin, sequenced in a study of human T cells and chemical hapten exposure. Sample time point: patch test 2, 6 weeks after DPC sensitization. This sample's treatment: therapeutic diphenylcyclopropenone sensitization with weekly scalp DPC. Via MiXCR, TCRdb re-called the RACE reads, giving one row per CDR3 protein. The sample shows some 88,000 distinct CDR3 sequences, roughly 9.6% of them seen only once. The sequenced sample was whole blood, obtained in connection with sensitization to the hapten diphenylcyclopropenone (DPC). The source is a middle-aged man with alopecia areata. Some clones in this sample may be carry-over from other donors' samples.

V and J are TRBV6-1 and TRBJ1-4; D is undetermined. CDR1 is MNHNS, CDR2 SASEGT, per germline. The germline V and J ends were trimmed by 3 bases and 8 bases, with 25 bases remaining between them. The CDR3 contains 18 residues. The CDR3 DNA reads as TGTGCCAGCAGTGAGGGAGGATTTTGGTATGGTTTCTGGGAAAAACTGTTTTTT. This gives the protein CASSEGGFWYGFWEKLFF.

This sequence joins TRBV12-3 or TRBV12-4 and TRBJ2-3; D not resolved. V lost 5 bases and J 7 bases, leaving 10 bases between the germline ends. The CDR3 length is 12 residues. The CDR3 loop reads CASSLRWHTQYF. The CDR3 coding sequence is TGTGCCAGCAGTCTCCGGTGGCATACGCAGTATTTT.

This sequence joins TRBV6-4 and TRBJ2-3; 12 bases align to TRBD2. With 3 bases clipped from V and 5 bases from J, the junction kept 3 bases outside the gene matches. In germline, CDR1 is MRHNA, CDR2 SNTAGT. The CDR3 has 15 residues. Here the CDR3 DNA reads TGTGCCAGCAGTGAACTAGCGGGAGGACAAGATACGCAGTATTTT. It is translated as CASSELAGGQDTQYF.

This clonotype has ten or more counts. The chain has TRBV20-1 and TRBJ2-3, with D possibly being TRBD2 (6 bases). In germline, CDR1 is DFQATT, CDR2 SNEGSKA (reference sequence). This CDR3 region has 14 residues. Trimming stripped 8 bases from V and 0 bases from J, with 15 bases between. CDR3 loop: CSSPLAASTDTQYF. The CDR3 bases are TGCAGTTCCCCACTAGCAGCTAGCACAGATACGCAGTATTTT.

At least ten counts were recorded for this clonotype. The chain has TRBV5-5 and TRBJ1-1, with a possible D match to TRBD1 (5 bases). Between the trimmed V and J ends, which lost 4 bases and 5 bases, there was a span of 18 bases. The germline gives CDR1 SGHKS, CDR2 YYEKEE (reference sequence). There are 15 residues in the CDR3. The CDR3: CASSHSLGVRTEAFF. The DNA of the CDR3 is TGTGCCAGCAGCCACAGCTTAGGGGTCCGGACTGAAGCTTTCTTT.

The CDR3 DNA is TGTGCCACCAGTGCCCAAGGACTAGCGGGAGGGTACACCGGGGAGCTGTTTTTT. Its translation: CATSAQGLAGGYTGELFF. The chain couples TRBV24-1 to TRBJ2-2, with 15 bases identical to TRBD2. The V and J ends lost 5 bases and 3 bases, in that order; junction bases with no gene match: 6. Germline values: CDR1 KGHDR, CDR2 SFDVKD. The CDR3 is 18 residues long.

DNA of the CDR3: TGTGCCAGCAGCCTCAACACGCCGGGGGCTGGTGAGCAGTTCTTC. The encoded protein is CASSLNTPGAGEQFF. This rearrangement joins TRBV7-9 to TRBJ2-1; D tentatively reads TRBD1 or TRBD2 (6 bases each). Germline values: CDR1 SEHNR, CDR2 FQNEAQ (reference sequence). V was trimmed by 5 bases and J by 9 bases, leaving 20 bases between them. The CDR3 extends over 15 amino acids.

Many counts were recorded for this clonotype. Here the CDR3 reads CASSLVSSPLHF. CDR3 nucleotide sequence: TGTGCCAGCAGCTTAGTCTCCTCACCCCTCCACTTT. The chain is built from TRBV13 and TRBJ1-6, with D unresolved. Germline V lookup: CDR1 PRHDT, CDR2 FYEKMQ (reference sequence). The ends were cut back, 1 base at V and 10 bases at J, with 5 bases in the middle. The CDR3 is 12 amino acids.

CDR3 loop: CASSPRAGRETQYF. CDR3 nucleotides: TGCGCCAGCAGCCCGAGGGCGGGAAGAGAGACCCAGTACTTC. V is TRBV5-1 and J is TRBJ2-5; TRBD2 is a possible D gene (6 bases). This CDR3 contains 14 residues. Germline V gene sequence: CDR1 SGHRS, CDR2 YFSETQ. The germline V and J ends were trimmed by 4 bases and 4 bases, with 14 bases remaining between them.

This clonotype has a handful of counts. The chain recombines TRBV25-1 with TRBJ2-3; a possible D gene is TRBD2 (5 bases). The V end lost 1 base, the J end lost 0 bases, and 8 bases lay between the germline ends. Germline-derived CDR1 and CDR2 are MGHDK and SYGVNS. CDR3 length: 15 amino acids. CDR3 DNA sequence: TGTGCCAGCAGTGAATGGTCGGGAAGCACAGATACGCAGTATTTT. Protein product: CASSEWSGSTDTQYF.

The V and J genes are TRBV5-1 and TRBJ1-5; D not resolved. The CDR3 totals 14 residues. Germline assignment: CDR1 SGHRS and CDR2 YFSETQ. Trimming cost V 0 bases and J 1 base, with 5 bases left between them. For the CDR3, the DNA is TGCGCCAGCAGCTTGGATGGGAGCAATCAGCCCCAGCATTTT. Translating gives CASSLDGSNQPQHF. Filled out from reference TRBV5-1 and TRBJ1-5, the complete variable domain reads KAGVTQTPRYLIKTRGQQVTLSCSPISGHRSVSWYQQTPGQGLQFLFEYFSETQRNKGNFPGRFSGRQFSNSRSEMNVSTLELGDSALYLCASSLDGSNQPQHFGDGTRLSIL.

This clonotype was seen a handful of times. The chain joins TRBV29-1 to TRBJ2-2, with TRBD1 as a possible D gene (5 bases). The V and J ends lost 7 bases and 7 bases respectively, with 19 bases between them. CDR3 size: 14 residues. Germline V gives CDR1 SQVTM, CDR2 ANQGSEA. The CDR3 DNA reads TGCAGCGCCGCCGAACAAGGGGCGGACGGGGAGCTGTTTTTT. Translation: CSAAEQGADGELFF.

The chain couples TRBV5-1 to TRBJ2-7, with D uncertain. Germline V gene data show CDR1 as SGHRS and CDR2 as YFSETQ. The ends were cut back, 4 bases at V and 3 bases at J, with 8 bases in the middle. The CDR3 spans 12 residues. The CDR3 nucleotides are TGCGCCAGCAGCCTGGACGGCTACGAGCAGTACGTC. It specifies CASSLDGYEQYV.

The sample holds a few counts of this clonotype. The chain joins TRBV19 to TRBJ1-6; 8 nucleotides agree with TRBD1. J lost 7 bases, V lost 3 bases, and 5 bases had no gene match. This CDR3 spans 15 amino acids. CDR1 and CDR2 from the germline V gene are LNHDA and SQIVND (reference sequence). CDR3 sequence reads: CASSMVQGGNSPLHF. In nucleotides, the CDR3 is TGTGCCAGTAGTATGGTACAGGGGGGAAATTCACCCCTCCACTTT.

In this sample, this clonotype turned up many times. The rearrangement uses TRBV7-9 and TRBJ1-1; TRBD1 is a possible D gene (5 bases). V was shortened by 1 base and J by 7 bases, with 13 bases between the two germline ends. This CDR3 contains 14 residues. The germline V gene encodes CDR1 SEHNR and CDR2 FQNEAQ (reference sequence). CDR3 nucleotide sequence: TGTGCCAGCAGCTTAGTCGGGGGGGGGGATGAAGCTTTCTTT. Amino acids: CASSLVGGGDEAFF.

This clonotype occurred a few times. The V and J genes are TRBV12-3 or TRBV12-4 and TRBJ2-1; D remains ambiguous. The V and J ends lost 2 bases and 12 bases respectively, with 14 bases between them. This CDR3 is 13 amino acids long. The CDR3 DNA reads TGTGCCAGCAGTTTAATAGGGCCCTACGTGCAGTTCTTC. It encodes CASSLIGPYVQFF.

This rearrangement joins TRBV13 to TRBJ2-7, with 9 nucleotides matching TRBD2. CDR1 and CDR2 from the germline V gene are PRHDT and FYEKMQ (reference sequence). With V trimmed by 8 bases and J by 4 bases, 9 bases remained unmatched. CDR3 length equals 14 residues. The chain's CDR3 is CASSFSGRVYEQYV. CDR3 sequence (DNA): TGTGCCAGCTCATTTAGCGGGAGAGTTTACGAGCAGTACGTC.

This clonotype has only a few counts. This chain joins TRBV12-3 or TRBV12-4 and TRBJ1-2; D gene ambiguous. V was trimmed by 6 bases and J by 0 bases, leaving 11 bases between them. The CDR3 spans 14 residues. CDR3 DNA: TGTGCCAGCAGACAACAGCCAACTAACTATGGCTACACCTTC. Encoded protein: CASRQQPTNYGYTF.

This clonotype showed up many times. The chain combines TRBV12-3 or TRBV12-4 with TRBJ2-3, with TRBD1 identical over 8 bases. V was clipped by 2 bases and J by 2 bases; unmatched bases: 6. This CDR3 contains 16 residues. The DNA for the CDR3 is TGTGCCAGCAGTTTATGGGGGACAGGCTACACAGATACGCAGTATTTT. It yields the protein CASSLWGTGYTDTQYF.

The sample holds many counts of this clonotype. The V gene is TRBV7-2, the J gene TRBJ1-4; TRBD1 aligns across 7 bases. Germline trimming cut 5 bases from V and 5 bases from J; bases unmatched to any gene: 11. In germline, CDR1 is SGHTA, CDR2 FQGNSA. This CDR3 contains 16 residues. The CDR3, as DNA: TGTGCCAGCAGCCCCCGGGCCTCAGGGGGGAATGAAAAACTGTTTTTT. Protein product: CASSPRASGGNEKLFF.

This chain joins TRBV30 and TRBJ2-3; possibly TRBD2 for D (7 bases). Germline CDR1 and CDR2: GTSNPN and SVGIG (reference sequence). Deletions cut 5 bases from V and 6 bases from J, with 15 bases between. The CDR3 contains 13 residues. This CDR3 is CAWGGGASDTQYF. CDR3 sequence (DNA): TGTGCCTGGGGCGGGGGCGCATCGGATACGCAGTATTTT.

Only a few counts were recorded for this clonotype. V usage is TRBV5-1 and J usage is TRBJ1-2, with a tentative D call TRBD1 (5 bases). The V gene lost 0 bases and the J gene lost 7 bases, with 10 bases spanning the gap. CDR3 length: 13 amino acids. Germline loops: CDR1 SGHRS, CDR2 YFSETQ. The CDR3 protein is CASSLGEGFGYTF. The CDR3 DNA reads TGCGCCAGCAGCTTGGGTGAGGGGTTTGGCTACACCTTC. The full variable domain, its missing parts supplied by reference TRBV5-1 and TRBJ1-2, is KAGVTQTPRYLIKTRGQQVTLSCSPISGHRSVSWYQQTPGQGLQFLFEYFSETQRNKGNFPGRFSGRQFSNSRSEMNVSTLELGDSALYLCASSLGEGFGYTFGSGTRLTVV.

In its sample, this clonotype was seen many times. This chain joins TRBV7-6 and TRBJ2-5; D might be TRBD2 (6 bases). CDR3 size: 15 residues. From germline, CDR1 is SGHVS and CDR2 FNYEAQ. With 1 base removed from V and 1 base from J, the gap between germline ends came to 10 bases. The CDR3 sequence: CASSLGPSVQETQYF. The CDR3 DNA follows: TGTGCCAGCAGCTTAGGTCCTAGCGTCCAAGAGACCCAGTACTTC.

Ten or more counts support this clonotype. The V call is TRBV5-1, the J call TRBJ1-1; no clear D gene. There are 13 residues in the CDR3. Germline values: CDR1 SGHRS, CDR2 YFSETQ. V was shortened by 0 bases and J by 7 bases, with 10 bases between the two germline ends. CDR3: CASSLAREGEAFF. CDR3 nucleotide sequence: TGCGCCAGCAGCTTGGCCCGGGAAGGTGAAGCTTTCTTT.

V is TRBV6-6 and J is TRBJ2-3; TRBD2 matches 11 bases. The J segment lost 6 bases and the V segment lost 6 bases, leaving 5 bases of the junction unmatched. The CDR3 totals 14 residues. CDR1 and CDR2 from the germline V gene are MNHNY and SVGAGI (reference sequence). The CDR3 DNA sequence: TGTGCCAGCAGCCCTAGCGGGAGGCCCGATACGCAGTATTTT. It specifies CASSPSGRPDTQYF.

The DNA for the CDR3 is TGTGCCAGTCAAGACAACGGAGAAACCCCCTCGCATGAATTGTACGAGCAGTACGTC. Translation gives CASQDNGETPSHELYEQYV. The rearrangement uses TRBV19 and TRBJ2-7; no definite D call. This CDR3 comprises 19 residues. Trimming cost V 8 bases and J 4 bases, with 33 bases left between them. The germline V gene encodes CDR1 LNHDA and CDR2 SQIVND (reference sequence).

This clonotype was found a few times. The rearrangement joins TRBV7-9 to TRBJ2-2; D might be TRBD2 (5 bases). From germline, CDR1 is SEHNR and CDR2 FQNEAQ (reference sequence). Between the trimmed V and J ends, which lost 3 bases and 7 bases, there was a span of 18 bases. This CDR3 is built from 16 residues. CDR3 in amino acids: CASSFQDRKRGGELFF. The DNA for the CDR3 is TGTGCCAGCAGCTTCCAGGACCGAAAACGGGGCGGGGAGCTGTTTTTT.

The chain links TRBV10-3 to TRBJ2-3; 11 nucleotides agree with TRBD2. With V trimmed by 2 bases and J by 4 bases, 5 bases remained unmatched. This CDR3 has 16 residues. Germline lookup yields CDR1 ENHRY and CDR2 SYGVKD. The CDR3 sequence is CAISEALAGGPDTQYF. The CDR3 bases are TGTGCCATCAGTGAGGCCTTAGCGGGAGGGCCAGATACGCAGTATTTT.

The chain has TRBV14 and TRBJ2-1; 7 bases are a match to TRBD2. CDR1 SGHDN and CDR2 FVKESK come from the germline V gene. The CDR3 is made up of 17 amino acids. Unmatched junction bases numbered 9, after V lost 1 base and J lost 3 bases. CDR3 in amino acids: CASSQVSLAANYNEQFF. The DNA for the CDR3 is TGTGCCAGCAGCCAAGTATCGCTAGCGGCCAACTACAATGAGCAGTTCTTC. The full variable domain, its missing parts supplied by reference TRBV14 and TRBJ2-1, is EAGVTQFPSHSVIEKGQTVTLRCDPISGHDNLYWYRRVMGKEIKFLLHFVKESKQDESGMPNNRFLAERTGGTYSTLKVQPAELEDSGVYFCASSQVSLAANYNEQFFGPGTRLTVL.